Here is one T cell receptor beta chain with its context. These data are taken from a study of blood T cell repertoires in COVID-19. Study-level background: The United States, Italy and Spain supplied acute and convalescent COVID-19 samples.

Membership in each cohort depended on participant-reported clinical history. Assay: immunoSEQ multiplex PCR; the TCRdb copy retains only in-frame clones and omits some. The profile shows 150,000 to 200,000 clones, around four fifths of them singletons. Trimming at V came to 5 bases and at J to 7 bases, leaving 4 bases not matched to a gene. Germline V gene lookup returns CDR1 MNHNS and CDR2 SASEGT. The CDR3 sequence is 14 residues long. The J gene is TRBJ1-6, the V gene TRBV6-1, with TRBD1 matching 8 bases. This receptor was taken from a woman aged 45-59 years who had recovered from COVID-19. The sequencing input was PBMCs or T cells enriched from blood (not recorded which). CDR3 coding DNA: TGTGCCAGCAGTTCGACAGGGGAAAATTCACCCCTCCACTTT. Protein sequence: CASSSTGENSPLHF.